This T cell receptor beta chain originates from a study of T cell responses to AZD1222 COVID-19 vaccine. The germline V gene has CDR1 MNHNS and CDR2 SASEGT. The CDR3 is 16 residues long. Deletions cut 0 bases from V and 7 bases from J, with 15 bases between. Profiled with immunoSEQ multiplex PCR; TCRdb holds only in-frame clones, not every one. The sample contains some 91,000 clones, 89% of which appear only once. Concerning this clone itself: Its target is unknown.

Study conclusions and caveats: There were repertoire samples only from the period after the peak T cell response. Donors in the cohort were predominantly white British and more often female, and clonal diversity was possibly underestimated. Epitopes outside B.1.351 and B.1.1.7 mutated regions reportedly drew nearly half of spike TCRs.

The specimen comprised peripheral blood, sampled on day 0 of AZD1222 vaccination. The origin of this receptor is an adult in good health. The chain links TRBV6-1 to TRBJ1-4; D remains unclear. The CDR3 coding sequence is TGTGCCAGCAGTGAAGCCATTTATCCTCAACCTGAAAAACTGTTTTTT. It translates to CASSEAIYPQPEKLFF.